These 2 T cell receptor beta chains share one sample of origin, sequenced in a study of circulating CD8 cells and anti-PD-1 response in melanoma. Using about 15 ng of total RNA, TCR libraries were made with the QIAseq Immune Repertoire TCR panel. TCRdb used MiXCR to reprocess the reads, holding one entry per CDR3 protein. The profile shows some 400 distinct CDR3 sequences, 9.9% of them singletons. Live CD3+CD8+TCRalphabeta+ cells were sorted into four subsets by PD-1 and/or TIGIT. Sequences were derived from CD8+ T cells from PBMCs, sampled at baseline or after one month of anti-PD-1 therapy (not recorded which). These receptors all stem from a human donor with melanoma.

By its share, this clonotype is medium-sized. Just one base apart from a much larger clone, this may be a read error. This chain links TRBV28 with TRBJ2-7; TRBD1 agrees at 10 bases. The CDR3 contains 14 residues. CDR1 is MDHEN and CDR2 is SYDVKM in the germline V gene. The V gene end was trimmed by 5 bases and the J gene end by 5 bases; junction bases not matched to a gene: 6. CDR3 bases: TGTGCCAGCAGTCTCCCCGGGACAGGGGACGAGCAGTACTTC. Translated: CASSLPGTGDEQYF.

This clonotype is deemed large. V usage is TRBV5-4 and J usage is TRBJ1-1; the match to TRBD1 covers 11 bases. V trimming: 2 bases; J trimming: 4 bases; junction bases outside the gene matches: 1. This CDR3 comprises 14 residues. Germline CDR1 SGHNT, CDR2 YYREEE (reference sequence). CDR3 bases: TGTGCCAGCAGCTTTGGGACAGGGGGCACTGAAGCTTTCTTT. Residues: CASSFGTGGTEAFF.